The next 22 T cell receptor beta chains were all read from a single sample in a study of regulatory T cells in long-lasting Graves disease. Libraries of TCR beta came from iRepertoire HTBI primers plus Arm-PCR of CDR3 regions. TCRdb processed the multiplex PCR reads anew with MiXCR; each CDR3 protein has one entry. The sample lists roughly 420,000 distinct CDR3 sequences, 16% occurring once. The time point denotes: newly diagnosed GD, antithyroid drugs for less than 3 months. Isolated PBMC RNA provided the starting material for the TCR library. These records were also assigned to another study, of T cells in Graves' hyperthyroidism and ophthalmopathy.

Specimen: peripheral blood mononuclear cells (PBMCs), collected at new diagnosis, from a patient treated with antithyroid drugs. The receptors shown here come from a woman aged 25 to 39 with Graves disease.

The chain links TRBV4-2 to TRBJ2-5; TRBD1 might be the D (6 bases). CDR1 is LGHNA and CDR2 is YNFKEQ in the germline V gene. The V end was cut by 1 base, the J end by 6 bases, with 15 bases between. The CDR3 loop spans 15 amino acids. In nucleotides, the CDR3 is TGTGCCAGCAGCCAAGTGACTCTGGGGGCTAAGACCCAGTACTTC. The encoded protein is CASSQVTLGAKTQYF.

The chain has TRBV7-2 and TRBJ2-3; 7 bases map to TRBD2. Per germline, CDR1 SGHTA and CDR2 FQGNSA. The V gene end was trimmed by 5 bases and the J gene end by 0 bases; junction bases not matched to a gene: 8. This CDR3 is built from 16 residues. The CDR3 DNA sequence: TGTGCCAGCAGCCGAGGACCGGGGGGAAGCACAGATACGCAGTATTTT. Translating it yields CASSRGPGGSTDTQYF.

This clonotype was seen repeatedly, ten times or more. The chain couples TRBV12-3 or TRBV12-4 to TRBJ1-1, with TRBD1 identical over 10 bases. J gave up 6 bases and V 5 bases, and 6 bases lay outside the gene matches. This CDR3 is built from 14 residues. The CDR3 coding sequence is TGTGCCAGCAGTCCCAGACAGGGGGCACCTGAAGCTTTCTTT. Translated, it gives CASSPRQGAPEAFF.

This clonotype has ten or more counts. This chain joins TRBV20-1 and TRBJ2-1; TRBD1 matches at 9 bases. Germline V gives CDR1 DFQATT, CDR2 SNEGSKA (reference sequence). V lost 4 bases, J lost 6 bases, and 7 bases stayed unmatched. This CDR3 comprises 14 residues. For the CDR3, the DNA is TGCAGTGCTACCCGGGACAGGGCAGGCAATGAGCAGTTCTTC. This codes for CSATRDRAGNEQFF.

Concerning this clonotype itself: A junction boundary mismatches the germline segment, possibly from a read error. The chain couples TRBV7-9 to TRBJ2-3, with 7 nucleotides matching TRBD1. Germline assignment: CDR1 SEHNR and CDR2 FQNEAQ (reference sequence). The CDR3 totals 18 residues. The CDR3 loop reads CASGFTLDRRYSPDTQYF. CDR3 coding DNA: TGTGCCAGCGGCTTCACCTTGGACAGGCGGTATTCCCCAGATACGCAGTATTTT.

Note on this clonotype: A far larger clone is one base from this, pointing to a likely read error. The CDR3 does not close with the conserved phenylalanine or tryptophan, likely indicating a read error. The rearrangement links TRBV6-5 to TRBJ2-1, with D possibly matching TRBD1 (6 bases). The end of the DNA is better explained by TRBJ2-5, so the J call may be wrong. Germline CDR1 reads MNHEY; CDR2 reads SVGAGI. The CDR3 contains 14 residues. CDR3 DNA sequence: TGTGCCAGCAGTTCTTACAGGGCCCAAGAGACCCAGTACCTC. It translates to CASSSYRAQETQYL.

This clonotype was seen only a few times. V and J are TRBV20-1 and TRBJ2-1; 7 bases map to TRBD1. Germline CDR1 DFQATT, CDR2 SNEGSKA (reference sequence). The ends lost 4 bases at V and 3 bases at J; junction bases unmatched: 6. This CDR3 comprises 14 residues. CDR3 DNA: TGCAGTGCTACAAGGGGGCGTATCTACAATGAGCAGTTCTTC. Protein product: CSATRGRIYNEQFF.

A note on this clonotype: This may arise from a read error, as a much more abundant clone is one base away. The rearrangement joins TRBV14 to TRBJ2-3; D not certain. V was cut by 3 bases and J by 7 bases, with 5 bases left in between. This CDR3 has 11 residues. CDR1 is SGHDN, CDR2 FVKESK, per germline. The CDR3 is CASSHSNTQYF. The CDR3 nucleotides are TGTGCCAGCAGCCATTCGAATACGCAGTATTTT.

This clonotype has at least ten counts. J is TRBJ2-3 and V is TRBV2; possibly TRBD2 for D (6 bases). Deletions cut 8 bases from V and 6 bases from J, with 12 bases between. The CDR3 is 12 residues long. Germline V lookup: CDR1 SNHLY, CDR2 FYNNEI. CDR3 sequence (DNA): TGTGCCAGCTACGCGGGAACCGATACGCAGTATTTT. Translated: CASYAGTDTQYF.

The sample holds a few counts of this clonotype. The CDR3 loop reads CATSPRGRQSNQPQHF. The CDR3 DNA reads as TGTGCCACCTCTCCCCGGGGGAGGCAAAGCAATCAGCCCCAGCATTTT. V and J are TRBV6-2 or TRBV6-3 and TRBJ1-5; D is perhaps TRBD1 (5 bases). The V end lost 10 bases, the J end lost 1 base, and 20 bases lay between the germline ends. Per the germline V gene, CDR1 is MNHEY and CDR2 is SVGEGT. This CDR3 is built from 16 residues.

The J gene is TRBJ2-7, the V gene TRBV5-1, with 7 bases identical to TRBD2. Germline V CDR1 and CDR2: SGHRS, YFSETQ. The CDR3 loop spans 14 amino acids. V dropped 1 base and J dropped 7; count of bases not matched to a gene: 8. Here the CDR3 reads CASSLTYGGMEQYF. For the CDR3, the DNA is TGCGCCAGCAGCTTGACCTACGGGGGGATGGAGCAGTACTTC. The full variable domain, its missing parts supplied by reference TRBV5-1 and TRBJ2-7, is KAGVTQTPRYLIKTRGQQVTLSCSPISGHRSVSWYQQTPGQGLQFLFEYFSETQRNKGNFPGRFSGRQFSNSRSEMNVSTLELGDSALYLCASSLTYGGMEQYFGPGTRLTVT.

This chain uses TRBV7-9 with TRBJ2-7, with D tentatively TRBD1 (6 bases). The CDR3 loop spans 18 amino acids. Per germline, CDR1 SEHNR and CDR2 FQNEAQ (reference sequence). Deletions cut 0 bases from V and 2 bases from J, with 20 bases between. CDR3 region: CASSLATTPGTRTYEQYF. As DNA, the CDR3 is TGTGCCAGCAGCTTAGCTACCACTCCCGGGACACGTACCTACGAGCAGTACTTC.

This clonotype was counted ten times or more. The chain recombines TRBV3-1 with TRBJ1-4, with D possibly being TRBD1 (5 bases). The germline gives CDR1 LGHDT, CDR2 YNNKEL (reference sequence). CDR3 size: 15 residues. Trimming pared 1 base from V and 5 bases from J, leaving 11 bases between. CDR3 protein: CASSQGTLVNEKLFF. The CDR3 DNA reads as TGTGCCAGCAGCCAAGGGACACTCGTAAATGAAAAACTGTTTTTT.

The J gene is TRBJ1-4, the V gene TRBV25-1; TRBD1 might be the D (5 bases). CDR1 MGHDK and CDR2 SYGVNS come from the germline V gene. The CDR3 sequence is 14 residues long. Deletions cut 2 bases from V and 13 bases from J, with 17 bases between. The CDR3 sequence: CASSEPGPPTILFF. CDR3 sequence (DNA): TGTGCCAGCAGTGAACCGGGACCCCCAACGATACTGTTTTTT.

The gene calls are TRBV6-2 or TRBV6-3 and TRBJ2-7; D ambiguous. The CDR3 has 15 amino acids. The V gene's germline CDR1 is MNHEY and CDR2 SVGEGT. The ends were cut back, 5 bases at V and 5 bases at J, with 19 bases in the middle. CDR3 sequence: CASSDPGTVRHEQYF. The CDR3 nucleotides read TGTGCCAGCAGTGACCCTGGAACGGTTCGGCACGAGCAGTACTTC.

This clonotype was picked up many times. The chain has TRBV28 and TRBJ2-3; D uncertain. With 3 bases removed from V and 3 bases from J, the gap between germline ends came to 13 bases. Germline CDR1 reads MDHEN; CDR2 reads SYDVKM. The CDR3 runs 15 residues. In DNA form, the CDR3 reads TGTGCCAGCAGTTTGCTTAGTGTTGGGACAGATACGCAGTATTTT. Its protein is CASSLLSVGTDTQYF.

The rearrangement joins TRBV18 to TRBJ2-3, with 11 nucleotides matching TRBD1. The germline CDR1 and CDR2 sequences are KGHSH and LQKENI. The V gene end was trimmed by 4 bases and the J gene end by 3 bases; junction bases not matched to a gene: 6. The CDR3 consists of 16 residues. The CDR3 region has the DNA TGTGCCAGCTCACGCCGGACAGGGGGCCGGACAGATACGCAGTATTTT. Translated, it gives CASSRRTGGRTDTQYF.

The CDR3 region has the DNA TGCAGTGCGTTTAGTGGGGATACCACAGATACGCAGTATTTT. It specifies CSAFSGDTTDTQYF. The chain carries TRBV20-1 and TRBJ2-3; D is uncertain. Germline V gene sequence: CDR1 DFQATT, CDR2 SNEGSKA (reference sequence). The V end was cut by 6 bases, the J end by 2 bases, with 15 bases between. The CDR3 is 14 amino acids.

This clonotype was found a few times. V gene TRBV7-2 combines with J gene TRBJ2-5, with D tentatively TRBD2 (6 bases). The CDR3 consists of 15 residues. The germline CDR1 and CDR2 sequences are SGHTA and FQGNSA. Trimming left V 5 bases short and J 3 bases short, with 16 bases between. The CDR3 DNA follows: TGTGCCAGCAGCCCCCCGCTAGCGAGAGAAGAGACCCAGTACTTC. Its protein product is CASSPPLAREETQYF. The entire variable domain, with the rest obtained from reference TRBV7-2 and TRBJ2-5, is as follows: GAGVSQSPSNKVTEKGKDVELRCDPISGHTALYWYRQSLGQGLEFLIYFQGNSAPDKSGLPSDRFSAERTGGSVSTLTIQRTQQEDSAVYLCASSPPLAREETQYFGPGTRLLVL.

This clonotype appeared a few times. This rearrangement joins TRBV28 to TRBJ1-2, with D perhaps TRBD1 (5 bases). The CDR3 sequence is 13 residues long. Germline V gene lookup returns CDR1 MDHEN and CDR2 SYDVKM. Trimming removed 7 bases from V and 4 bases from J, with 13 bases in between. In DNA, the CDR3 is TGTGCCAGCACCACCGGGGCCCCCTATGGCTACACCTTC. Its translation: CASTTGAPYGYTF.

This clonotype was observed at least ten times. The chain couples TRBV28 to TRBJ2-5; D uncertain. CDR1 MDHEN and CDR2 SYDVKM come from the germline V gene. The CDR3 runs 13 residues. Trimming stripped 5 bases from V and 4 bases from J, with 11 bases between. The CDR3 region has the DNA TGTGCCAGCAGTCCGACAATCCGAGAGACCCAGTACTTC. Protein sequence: CASSPTIRETQYF. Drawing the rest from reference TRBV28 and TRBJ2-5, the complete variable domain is DVKVTQSSRYLVKRTGEKVFLECVQDMDHENMFWYRQDPGLGLRLIYFSYDVKMKEKGDIPEGYSVSREKKERFSLILESASTNQTSMYLCASSPTIRETQYFGPGTRLLVL.

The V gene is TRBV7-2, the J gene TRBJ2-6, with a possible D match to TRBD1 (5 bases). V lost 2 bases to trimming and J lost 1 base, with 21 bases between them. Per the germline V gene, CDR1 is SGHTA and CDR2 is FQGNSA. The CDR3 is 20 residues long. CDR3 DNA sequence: TGTGCCAGCAGCTTACGATACTCTCTGACAGACGGGTCTGGGGCCAACGTCCTGACTTTC. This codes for CASSLRYSLTDGSGANVLTF. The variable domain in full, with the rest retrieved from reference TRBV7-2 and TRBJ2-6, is GAGVSQSPSNKVTEKGKDVELRCDPISGHTALYWYRQSLGQGLEFLIYFQGNSAPDKSGLPSDRFSAERTGGSVSTLTIQRTQQEDSAVYLCASSLRYSLTDGSGANVLTFGAGSRLTVL.